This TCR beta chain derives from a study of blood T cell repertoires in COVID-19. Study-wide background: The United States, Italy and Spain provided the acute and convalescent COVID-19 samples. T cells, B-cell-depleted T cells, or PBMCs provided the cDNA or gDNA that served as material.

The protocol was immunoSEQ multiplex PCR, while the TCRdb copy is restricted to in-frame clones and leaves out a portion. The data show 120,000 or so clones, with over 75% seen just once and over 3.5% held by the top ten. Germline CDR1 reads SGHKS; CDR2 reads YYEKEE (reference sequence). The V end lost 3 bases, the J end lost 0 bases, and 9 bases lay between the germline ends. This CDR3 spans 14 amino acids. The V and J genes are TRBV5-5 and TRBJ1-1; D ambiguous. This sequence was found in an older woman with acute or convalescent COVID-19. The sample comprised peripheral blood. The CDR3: CASSSQAMNTEAFF. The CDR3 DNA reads TGTGCCAGCAGCTCGCAGGCTATGAACACTGAAGCTTTCTTT.